The sequence of this T cell receptor beta chain was determined in a study of T-cell reconstitution after alpha-beta-depleted transplantation in children. Preparation of the TCRbeta library used unique molecular identifiers. Via MiXCR, TCRdb re-called the PCR reads, giving one row per CDR3 protein. The sample carries about 7,200 distinct CDR3 sequences, around 5% recorded once. In its sample, this clonotype was seen many times. Its antigen is unknown. The CDR3 is 15 residues long. The germline gives CDR1 LGHDT, CDR2 YNNKEL (reference sequence). Trimming removed 6 bases from V and 1 base from J; junction bases left unmatched: 8. Points from the study as a whole: The study reportedly traced alpha-beta T cells about two months after transplant to several hundred expanded graft clones. Newly produced T cells mostly accounted for T-cell counts and diversity one year post-transplant. Recipient T cells and thymic progenitors that survived were the source of the high TCRbeta diversity seen at day 60 in some patients.

This sample comprised PBMCs, mostly from graft donor cells, obtained 180 days after TCRalphabeta/CD19-depleted stem cell transplant. The receptor comes from a child younger than two who had a stem cell transplant for acute myeloid leukemia, so the T cells may come from the graft donor. The V and J genes are TRBV3-1 and TRBJ2-7; 8 bases are a match to TRBD2. CDR3 sequence (DNA): TGTGCCAGCAGTCCCGGCGGGAGGAGATCCTACGAGCAGTACTTC. Amino acid sequence: CASSPGGRRSYEQYF.